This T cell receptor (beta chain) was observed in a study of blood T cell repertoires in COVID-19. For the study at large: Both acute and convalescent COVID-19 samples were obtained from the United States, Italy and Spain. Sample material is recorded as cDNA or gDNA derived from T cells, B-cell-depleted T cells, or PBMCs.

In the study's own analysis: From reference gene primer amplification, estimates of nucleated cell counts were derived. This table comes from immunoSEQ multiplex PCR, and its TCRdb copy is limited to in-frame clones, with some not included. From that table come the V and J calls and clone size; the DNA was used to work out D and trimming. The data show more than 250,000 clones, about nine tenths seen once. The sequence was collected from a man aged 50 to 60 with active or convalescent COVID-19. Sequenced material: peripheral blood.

The CDR3 sequence: CSVGLLGGSGAFF. DNA of the CDR3: TGCAGCGTTGGACTCCTAGGGGGCTCTGGGGCTTTCTTT. The chain carries TRBV29-1 and TRBJ1-1; 7 nucleotides line up with TRBD1. The junction had 13 bases not matched to a gene; V was cut back by 4 bases and J by 11 bases. The CDR3 extends over 13 amino acids. Germline CDR1 SQVTM, CDR2 ANQGSEA.